The clone carrying this T cell receptor (beta chain) has only a few counts. Its antigen is unknown. This record belongs to a study of blood T cells in healthy people across ages. General study results and limits: Long-lived donors had more naive CD4+ cells and higher diversity than aged donors. Naive and antigen-experienced cells could not be conclusively compared, given unsorted PBMCs.

The use of a sample-barcoded 5' primer and a J-beta primer mix characterized a second PCR of roughly 7 to 11 cycles. TCRdb fed the 5' RACE reads into MiXCR, producing one record per CDR3 protein. The table shows around 990,000 distinct CDR3 sequences, with 25% occurring only once. The same data also went into a second study, on T cells of mothers and their children. That paper notes: A few mothers and their six children, all healthy Caucasians, donated. From each mother came over 8.5 million TCR beta CDR3 reads, and from each child came 3 million to 3.5 million.

Sequencing was performed on blood. The TCR sequence derives from a girl aged 2-15 years in good health.

The CDR3 protein is CASSGDLRGQYF. The CDR3 DNA reads as TGTGCCAGCAGTGGGGACCTAAGAGGGCAGTACTTC. The genes are TRBV28 and TRBJ2-5; possibly TRBD1 or TRBD2 for D (5 bases each). Deletions cut 5 bases from V and 11 bases from J, with 15 bases between. This CDR3 has 12 residues. CDR1 is MDHEN and CDR2 is SYDVKM in the germline V gene.